This record concerns one T cell receptor (beta chain) sequence. The antigen is unknown. These data come from a study of blood T cells in healthy people across ages. Study findings and constraints: With age, beta diversity per million T cells declined roughly linearly, significantly by about 37. More naive CD4+ cells and higher diversity were found in long-lived than in aged donors.

Trimming at V came to 5 bases and at J to 4 bases, leaving 5 bases not matched to a gene. The CDR3 spans 14 residues. CDR1 is SGHTA, CDR2 FQGNSA, per germline. A second about 7 to 11 cycle PCR used barcoded and J-beta primers. Each cDNA molecule was tagged by a template-switch adaptor with 12 random nucleotides. TCRdb called the 5' RACE reads again in MiXCR, with one record for every CDR3 protein. The repertoire holds roughly 410,000 distinct CDR3 sequences, 52% seen once, with around 49% in the top ten. Each donor had around 9.2 milliliters of peripheral blood drawn. Specimen: blood. This clonotype was sampled from a man aged 55 to 70 in good health. The genes are TRBV7-2 and TRBJ2-3; 8 bases are shared with TRBD1. For the CDR3, the DNA is TGTGCCAGCAGCACCCGGACAGGGTCAGATACGCAGTATTTT. Protein sequence: CASSTRTGSDTQYF.